These 32 T cell receptor beta chains share one sample of origin, sequenced in a study of identical twins listed by TCRdb under 2016. Preparation of the library involved 5' RACE. Instrument on record: Illumina HiSeq 2000. In-frame beta chains were kept once TCRdb had trimmed the public reads at Q25 with fastp and called clones with MiXCR. Each entry is one CDR3 protein sequence, shown with its most common DNA and genes. The sample profile shows about 150,000 distinct CDR3 sequences; 3% to 4.5% of them were found once. The ten largest clones represent roughly 8% of the sample. Sequenced input: memory T cells sorted from blood. According to the study, the label for this sample's cell subset or site signals: CD45RO+ enriched T cells. The receptors shown here come from a man younger than 30 in good health.

This clonotype was observed at least ten times. This chain links TRBV21-1 with TRBJ2-1; TRBD2, the table's D call, was not compared with the DNA. TRBV21-1 is a pseudogene. The CDR3 contains 19 residues. For the CDR3, the DNA is TGTGCCAGCACCCAAAGGGGGACTAGCGGGAGAAGGGTCGACAATGAGCAGTTCTTC. Its translation: CASTQRGTSGRRVDNEQFF.

This clonotype was seen repeatedly, ten times or more. The chain couples TRBV29-1 to TRBJ1-2; no definite D call. V was shortened by 0 bases and J by 7 bases, with 9 bases between the two germline ends. Germline V lookup: CDR1 SQVTM, CDR2 ANQGSEA. This CDR3 has 12 residues. The CDR3: CSVEDRMTGYTF. DNA for the CDR3: TGCAGCGTTGAAGATCGGATGACTGGCTACACCTTC. The full variable domain, completed using reference TRBV29-1 and TRBJ1-2, is SAVISQKPSRDICQRGTSLTIQCQVDSQVTMMFWYRQQPGQSLTLIATANQGSEATYESGFVIDKFPISRPNLTFSTLTVSNMSPEDSSIYLCSVEDRMTGYTFGSGTRLTVV.

This clonotype was found many times. The gene calls are TRBV10-3 and TRBJ1-2, with 8 bases fitting TRBD1. The CDR3 covers 13 residues. In germline, CDR1 is ENHRY, CDR2 SYGVKD. V shed 6 bases, J shed 3 bases, and the junction held 3 bases outside the gene matches. The CDR3 bases are TGTGCCATCAGGTTGGACAGGGACTATGGCTACACCTTC. It encodes CAIRLDRDYGYTF.

This clonotype has only a few counts. V usage is TRBV7-9 and J usage is TRBJ2-7; D is unclear. Germline-derived CDR1 and CDR2 are SEHNR and FQNEAQ (reference sequence). The CDR3 is 12 residues long. The ends were cut back, 5 bases at V and 7 bases at J, with 12 bases in the middle. CDR3 amino acids: CASSLEVGEQYV. DNA for the CDR3: TGTGCCAGCAGCCTAGAAGTCGGTGAGCAGTACGTC.

The chain uses TRBV18 and TRBJ2-7, with 7 bases that match TRBD1. The CDR3 spans 14 residues. The V gene's germline CDR1 is KGHSH and CDR2 LQKENI. The trim removed 4 bases at V and 6 bases at J, leaving 9 bases unmatched. In DNA, the CDR3 is TGTGCCAGCTCACAAAGGGACAGCAGGGGCGAGCAGTACTTC. This codes for CASSQRDSRGEQYF.

This clonotype occurred many times. This chain links TRBV20-1 with TRBJ2-5, with 8 bases fitting TRBD1. The CDR3 length is 14 residues. V lost 4 bases, J lost 4 bases, and 8 bases stayed unmatched. The germline CDR1 and CDR2 sequences are DFQATT and SNEGSKA (reference sequence). The CDR3 sequence: CSAKLQGAGETQYF. Here the CDR3 DNA reads TGCAGTGCTAAGCTCCAGGGGGCGGGAGAGACCCAGTACTTC.

This clonotype was detected many times. The chain carries TRBV14 and TRBJ2-1, with 9 bases that match TRBD1. Germline V CDR1 and CDR2: SGHDN, FVKESK. The CDR3 has 20 amino acids. The J segment lost 0 bases and the V segment lost 2 bases, leaving 14 bases of the junction unmatched. CDR3 nucleotides: TGTGCCAGCAGCCAAAACCCCGGGACAGGGCCCATGAGCTCCTACAATGAGCAGTTCTTC. Translation: CASSQNPGTGPMSSYNEQFF.

This clonotype was counted at least ten times. The CDR3 loop is CASRQAARNTGELFF. Written as DNA, the CDR3 is TGTGCCAGCCGGCAGGCGGCCAGAAACACCGGGGAGCTGTTTTTT. V and J are TRBV6-1 and TRBJ2-2, with D hard to call. There are 15 residues in the CDR3. From germline, CDR1 is MNHNS and CDR2 SASEGT. V dropped 8 bases and J dropped 2 bases, with 15 bases sitting between them.

This clonotype was observed a few times. The chain couples TRBV3-1 to TRBJ1-3; possible D gene TRBD1, 5 bases. This CDR3 has 14 amino acids. Germline V gives CDR1 LGHDT, CDR2 YNNKEL (reference sequence). V gave up 4 bases and J gave up 5 bases, with 12 bases separating them. This CDR3 reads CASSRSGDRNTIYF. DNA of the CDR3: TGTGCCAGCAGCCGATCGGGGGATAGAAACACCATATATTTT.

Many counts were recorded for this clonotype. The V and J genes are TRBV24-1 and TRBJ2-1; 10 bases line up with TRBD2. V lost 1 base to trimming and J lost 11 bases; unmatched junction nucleotides: 7. Germline CDR1 is KGHDR and CDR2 is SFDVKD. The CDR3 has 15 residues. The CDR3 here is CATSDFGLAGDQQFF. In nucleotides, the CDR3 is TGTGCCACCAGTGATTTCGGCCTAGCGGGGGATCAGCAGTTCTTC.

The J gene is TRBJ2-3, the V gene TRBV9, with TRBD2 matching over 9 bases. Trimming took 1 base from V and 4 from J; bases not matched to a gene: 7. CDR3 length: 16 residues. Germline V gene sequence: CDR1 SGDLS, CDR2 YYNGEE. CDR3 DNA: TGTGCCAGCAGCGTACTTAGCGGGAGTCGATCAGATACGCAGTATTTT. This translates into CASSVLSGSRSDTQYF.

This clonotype was counted ten times or more. This chain joins TRBV27 and TRBJ2-7; 13 bases map to TRBD2. CDR3 size: 14 residues. The V gene end was trimmed by 4 bases and the J gene end by 3 bases; junction bases not matched to a gene: 0. Germline V gene sequence: CDR1 MNHEY, CDR2 SMNVEV (reference sequence). Written as DNA, the CDR3 is TGTGCCAGCAGTTGGACTAGCGGGGGCTACGAGCAGTACGTC. It translates to CASSWTSGGYEQYV.

This clonotype was counted many times. The genes are TRBV14 and TRBJ2-5, with 8 bases lining up with TRBD2. This CDR3 contains 16 residues. J lost 5 bases, V lost 1 base, and 9 bases had no gene match. CDR1 and CDR2 from the germline V gene are SGHDN and FVKESK. CDR3 sequence reads: CASSQVPGGPRETQYF. Here the CDR3 DNA reads TGTGCCAGCAGCCAAGTTCCGGGAGGGCCGCGGGAGACCCAGTACTTC. Full variable domain (outside the CDR3, taken from reference TRBV14 and TRBJ2-5): EAGVTQFPSHSVIEKGQTVTLRCDPISGHDNLYWYRRVMGKEIKFLLHFVKESKQDESGMPNNRFLAERTGGTYSTLKVQPAELEDSGVYFCASSQVPGGPRETQYFGPGTRLLVL.

This clonotype was detected many times. The chain joins TRBV12-3 or TRBV12-4 to TRBJ2-1; D is perhaps TRBD2 (5 bases). The CDR3 is 16 amino acids. Trimming stripped 3 bases from V and 4 bases from J, with 16 bases between. The CDR3 sequence: CASSLLKGAGYNEQFF. CDR3 in DNA: TGTGCCAGCAGTTTGTTGAAGGGAGCTGGGTACAATGAGCAGTTCTTC.

This clonotype was seen ten or more times. This chain uses TRBV5-1 with TRBJ2-5; D might be TRBD2 (7 bases). From germline, CDR1 is SGHRS and CDR2 YFSETQ. V lost 0 bases and J 5 bases, leaving 14 bases between the germline ends. This CDR3 contains 15 residues. CDR3: CASSLGSGGQETQYF. The DNA for the CDR3 is TGCGCCAGCAGCTTGGGATCGGGAGGACAGGAGACCCAGTACTTC.

This clonotype was recorded at least ten times. This chain links TRBV18 with TRBJ2-5; TRBD1 is a possible D gene (6 bases). CDR3 length: 14 amino acids. V lost 3 bases, J lost 4 bases, and 12 bases lay in between. CDR1 is KGHSH and CDR2 is LQKENI in the germline V gene. The CDR3 spells CASSPGQIGETQYF. Here the CDR3 DNA reads TGTGCCAGCTCACCCGGACAGATAGGAGAGACCCAGTACTTC.

The table lists this clonotype with many counts. The chain combines TRBV12-3 or TRBV12-4 with TRBJ2-1; no clear D gene. V lost 4 bases to trimming and J lost 8 bases, with 6 bases between them. This CDR3 is built from 11 residues. DNA of the CDR3: TGTGCCAGCAGTTCCCTAGATGAGCAGTTCTTC. It specifies CASSSLDEQFF.

This clonotype showed up many times. This sequence joins TRBV19 and TRBJ2-1, with 13 bases that match TRBD2. CDR3 length equals 11 residues. J gave up 13 bases and V 11 bases, and 5 bases lay outside the gene matches. Germline assignment: CDR1 LNHDA and CDR2 SQIVND (reference sequence). The CDR3 here is CASGLAGVQFF. CDR3 nucleotides: TGTGCCTCAGGACTAGCGGGAGTCCAGTTCTTC.

Ten or more counts support this clonotype. The chain carries TRBV4-2 and TRBJ1-1; D ambiguous. Germline CDR1 reads LGHNA; CDR2 reads YNFKEQ. The CDR3 loop spans 15 amino acids. V lost 1 base, J lost 1 base, and 10 bases lay in between. The CDR3 protein is CASSQAPTQNTEAFF. In DNA, the CDR3 is TGTGCCAGCAGCCAAGCCCCCACACAGAACACTGAAGCTTTCTTT.

Ten or more counts support this clonotype. V gene TRBV11-2 combines with J gene TRBJ2-1; no firm D call. The CDR3 covers 13 residues. Germline loops: CDR1 SGHAT, CDR2 FQNNGV. Trimming stripped 3 bases from V and 4 bases from J, with 7 bases between. The CDR3 protein is CASSFDRYNEQFF. The CDR3 DNA sequence: TGTGCCAGCAGCTTCGATAGATACAATGAGCAGTTCTTC.

The sample holds one count of this clonotype. Being one base from a much bigger clone, this may be a read error. The chain is built from TRBV27 and TRBJ2-3; perhaps TRBD1 as D (6 bases). The CDR3 sequence is 14 residues long. Per the germline V gene, CDR1 is MNHEY and CDR2 is SMNVEV (reference sequence). DNA of the CDR3: TGTGCCAGCAGTTTCCGTATGGACAGTGATACGCAGGATTTT. Translated, it gives CASSFRMDSDTQDF.

This clonotype occurred a few times. The gene calls are TRBV28 and TRBJ2-7; unclear D gene. The CDR3 consists of 12 residues. Per the germline V gene, CDR1 is MDHEN and CDR2 is SYDVKM. V shed 7 bases and J shed 2 bases, with 9 bases lying between them. DNA for the CDR3: TGTGCCAGCAAGAAGGGTGCCTACGAGCAGTACTTC. Protein: CASKKGAYEQYF. Complete variable domain (other parts from reference TRBV28 and TRBJ2-7): DVKVTQSSRYLVKRTGEKVFLECVQDMDHENMFWYRQDPGLGLRLIYFSYDVKMKEKGDIPEGYSVSREKKERFSLILESASTNQTSMYLCASKKGAYEQYFGPGTRLTVT.

In this sample, this clonotype turned up many times. V and J are TRBV6-1 and TRBJ2-3, with D unclear. Germline CDR1 and CDR2: MNHNS and SASEGT. The CDR3 contains 13 residues. V was shortened by 2 bases and J by 9 bases, with 12 bases between the two germline ends. The CDR3 nucleotides read TGTGCCAGCAGTGAATCTGGTTTGGGGACGCAGTATTTT. This encodes CASSESGLGTQYF.

This clonotype was observed at least ten times. The chain joins TRBV12-3 or TRBV12-4 to TRBJ2-4, with TRBD2 as a possible D gene (5 bases). CDR3 length: 15 amino acids. V lost 1 base, J lost 4 bases, and 11 bases lay in between. In DNA form, the CDR3 reads TGTGCCAGCAGTTTAGGTGGGAGAGGGAAAAACATTCAGTACTTC. This sequence encodes CASSLGGRGKNIQYF.

This clonotype appeared many times. The chain uses TRBV12-3 or TRBV12-4 and TRBJ2-5; 11 bases map to TRBD2. The CDR3 is made up of 15 amino acids. The V gene end was trimmed by 3 bases and the J gene end by 3 bases; junction bases not matched to a gene: 3. Here the CDR3 reads CASSFKGLAEETQYF. DNA of the CDR3: TGTGCCAGCAGTTTTAAGGGACTAGCGGAAGAGACCCAGTACTTC.

This clonotype was recorded many times. J is TRBJ2-5 and V is TRBV3-1, with D perhaps TRBD2 (6 bases). The V end lost 1 base, the J end lost 5 bases, and 14 bases lay between the germline ends. This CDR3 spans 15 amino acids. Germline V CDR1 and CDR2: LGHDT, YNNKEL (reference sequence). This chain's CDR3 is CASSQGPTSQETQYF. The CDR3 nucleotides read TGTGCCAGCAGCCAAGGCCCGACTAGTCAGGAGACCCAGTACTTC.

This clonotype showed up many times. The chain recombines TRBV24-1 with TRBJ2-2, with unresolved D. V was clipped by 4 bases and J by 3 bases, with 11 bases between them. The CDR3 sequence is 15 residues long. CDR1 is KGHDR and CDR2 is SFDVKD in the germline V gene. The CDR3 sequence is CATSENTVDTGELFF. The CDR3, as DNA: TGTGCCACCAGTGAAAATACAGTGGACACCGGGGAGCTGTTTTTT.

This clonotype was seen many times. The genes are TRBV11-3 and TRBJ1-1, with D unresolved. V was pared by 1 base and J by 1 base, with 7 bases between. The CDR3 has 14 amino acids. Germline CDR1 and CDR2: SGHNT and YENEEA. This chain's CDR3 is CASSLVTANTEAFF. CDR3 sequence (DNA): TGTGCCAGCAGCTTAGTAACAGCGAACACTGAAGCTTTCTTT.

The sample holds many counts of this clonotype. The rearrangement uses TRBV7-3 and TRBJ2-1, with D uncertain. Per the germline V gene, CDR1 is SGHTA and CDR2 is FQGTGA. The CDR3 is 14 amino acids. Between the trimmed V and J ends, which lost 4 bases and 6 bases, there was a span of 13 bases. The CDR3: CASSSYLDSNEQFF. The CDR3 bases are TGTGCCAGCAGCTCATATCTAGACTCCAATGAGCAGTTCTTC.

This clonotype was seen many times. CDR3: CASSVQGGTGELFF. The CDR3 DNA sequence: TGTGCCAGCAGCGTACAGGGGGGCACCGGGGAGCTGTTTTTT. The rearrangement links TRBV9 to TRBJ2-2, with a weak D call TRBD1 (7 bases). Germline CDR1 is SGDLS and CDR2 is YYNGEE. Trimming stripped 1 base from V and 4 bases from J, with 8 bases between. The CDR3 covers 14 residues.

This clonotype has more than one count but fewer than ten. The chain employs TRBV11-3 and TRBJ1-1; weak D call: TRBD1 (5 bases). Germline CDR1 SGHNT, CDR2 YENEEA. This CDR3 is built from 15 residues. The V end was cut by 5 bases, the J end by 2 bases, with 15 bases between. The CDR3, as DNA: TGTGCCAGCAGCGAACGCCCGGGACCTAACACTGAAGCTTTCTTT. This codes for CASSERPGPNTEAFF.

This clonotype was seen many times. V and J are TRBV15 and TRBJ1-3; tentative D call: TRBD1 (5 bases). In germline, CDR1 is LNHNV, CDR2 YYDKDF (reference sequence). V shed 3 bases and J shed 6 bases, with 12 bases lying between them. The CDR3 has 14 amino acids. Written as DNA, the CDR3 is TGTGCCACCAGCAGTCACACAGGTGCAAACACCATATATTTT. Its translation: CATSSHTGANTIYF.